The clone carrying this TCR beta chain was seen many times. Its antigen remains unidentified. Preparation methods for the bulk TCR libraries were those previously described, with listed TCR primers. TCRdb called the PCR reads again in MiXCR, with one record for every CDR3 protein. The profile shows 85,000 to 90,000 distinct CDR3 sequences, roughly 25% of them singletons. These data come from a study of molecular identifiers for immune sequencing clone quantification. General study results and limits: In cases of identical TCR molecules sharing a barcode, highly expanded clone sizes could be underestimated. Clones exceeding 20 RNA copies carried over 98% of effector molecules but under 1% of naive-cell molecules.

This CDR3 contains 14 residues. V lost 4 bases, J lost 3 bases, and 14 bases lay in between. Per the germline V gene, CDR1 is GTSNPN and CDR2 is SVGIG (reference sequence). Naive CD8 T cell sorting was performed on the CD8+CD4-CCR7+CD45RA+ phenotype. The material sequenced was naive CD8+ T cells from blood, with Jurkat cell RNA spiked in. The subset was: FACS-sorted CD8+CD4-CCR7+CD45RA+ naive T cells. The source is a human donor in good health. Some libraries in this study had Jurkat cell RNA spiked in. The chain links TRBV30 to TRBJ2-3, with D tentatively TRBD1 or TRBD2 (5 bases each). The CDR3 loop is CAWTITGTTDTQYF. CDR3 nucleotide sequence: TGTGCCTGGACCATTACGGGGACGACAGATACGCAGTATTTT.